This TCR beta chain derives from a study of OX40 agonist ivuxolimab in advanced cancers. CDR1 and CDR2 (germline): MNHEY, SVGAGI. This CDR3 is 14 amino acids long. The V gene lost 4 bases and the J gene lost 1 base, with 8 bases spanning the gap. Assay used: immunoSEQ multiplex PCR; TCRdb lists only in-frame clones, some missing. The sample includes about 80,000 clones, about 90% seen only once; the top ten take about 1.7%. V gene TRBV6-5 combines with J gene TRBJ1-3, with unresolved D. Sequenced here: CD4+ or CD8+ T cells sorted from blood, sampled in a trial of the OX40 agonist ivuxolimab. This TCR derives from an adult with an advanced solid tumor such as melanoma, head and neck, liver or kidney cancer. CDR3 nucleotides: TGTGCCAGCAGTTCAGCGGTATCTGGAAACACCATATATTTT. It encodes CASSSAVSGNTIYF.